This T cell receptor beta chain came from a study of CD8 T cells in Susac syndrome. Germline V gives CDR1 SGHDT, CDR2 YYEEEE. The V gene end was trimmed by 4 bases and the J gene end by 6 bases; junction bases not matched to a gene: 10. The CDR3 sequence is 16 residues long. Reverse transcription of roughly 0.45 to 1 ug RNA was performed with random hexamers. Multiplex immunoSEQ PCR targeted 54 Vbeta and 13 Jbeta TCR beta segments. TCRdb called the immunoSEQ multiplex PCR reads again in MiXCR, with one record for every CDR3 protein. The table shows over 150,000 distinct CDR3 sequences, with about 96% occurring only once.

Sequencing input: CD4+ T cells from PBMCs. The gene calls are TRBV5-6 and TRBJ2-3; 11 bases agree with TRBD1. This TCR derives from a human donor with Susac syndrome. The DNA of the CDR3 is TGTGCCAGCAGCCCACCGCTGGACAGGGGGCGGGATACGCAGTATTTT. It specifies CASSPPLDRGRDTQYF.